Listed below are T cell receptor beta chains from one sample, sequenced in a study of blood T cell repertoires in COVID-19. Repertoires were generated with immunoSEQ multiplex PCR, while TCRdb's copy carries only in-frame clones and drops some. The table has under 350,000 clones, 70% to 90% seen once. Sequenced material: peripheral blood. The source is a woman aged 70-85 years with acute or convalescent COVID-19. The CDR3 runs from the conserved cysteine through the conserved F or W. Each record gives: V gene, D gene, clone size, J gene, CDR3 DNA, CDR3 protein. D genes are given only for firm matches. A row's size may be missing; if present it is once, few, many or a size class.

V gene: TRBV27
D gene: .
clone size: .
J gene: TRBJ1-5
CDR3 DNA: TGTGCCAGCAGTTTCGGGGGTCAGCCCCAGCATTTT
CDR3 protein: CASSFGGQPQHF

V gene: TRBV5-4
D gene: TRBD1
clone size: once
J gene: TRBJ2-5
CDR3 DNA: TGTGCCAGCAGCCAGACAGGGGGAGAGACCCAGTACTTC
CDR3 protein: CASSQTGGETQYF

V gene: TRBV7-8
D gene: .
clone size: once
J gene: TRBJ1-2
CDR3 DNA: TGTGCCAGCAGCTTAGGGACAGATAACTATGGCTACACCTTC
CDR3 protein: CASSLGTDNYGYTF

V gene: TRBV7-8
D gene: TRBD2
clone size: .
J gene: TRBJ2-5
CDR3 DNA: TGTGCCAGCATCGGCGGGGGAAGGGAGACCCAGTACTTC
CDR3 protein: CASIGGGRETQYF

V gene: TRBV18
D gene: .
clone size: .
J gene: TRBJ1-1
CDR3 DNA: TGTGCCAGCTCACCAGAACTGATCACTGAAGCTTTCTTT
CDR3 protein: CASSPELITEAFF

V gene: TRBV5-4
D gene: .
clone size: .
J gene: TRBJ2-1
CDR3 DNA: TGTGCCAGCAGCTTGGGCGGGGGCCAGAATGAGCAGTTCTTC
CDR3 protein: CASSLGGGQNEQFF

V gene: TRBV6-5
D gene: TRBD1
clone size: .
J gene: TRBJ1-6
CDR3 DNA: TGTGCCAGCGGGTGGACAGGGATGGGATCACCCCTCCACTTT
CDR3 protein: CASGWTGMGSPLHF

V gene: TRBV5-4
D gene: TRBD1
clone size: .
J gene: TRBJ1-2
CDR3 DNA: TGTGCCAGCAGCTTCACACAGGGGGCGCATGGCTACACCTTC
CDR3 protein: CASSFTQGAHGYTF

V gene: TRBV5-1
D gene: TRBD2
clone size: .
J gene: TRBJ2-7
CDR3 DNA: TGCGCCAGCAGCCCCCTGGGGGGGATGACAGTTAGAGACTACGAGCAGTACTTC
CDR3 protein: CASSPLGGMTVRDYEQYF

V gene: TRBV7-9
D gene: TRBD2
clone size: .
J gene: TRBJ2-3
CDR3 DNA: TGTGCCAGCAGCTTGGGCGGGAGTACCGGAGATACGCAGTATTTT
CDR3 protein: CASSLGGSTGDTQYF

V gene: TRBV5-4
D gene: .
clone size: .
J gene: TRBJ1-3
CDR3 DNA: TGTGCCAGCAGCTGGGGGGGTTCTGGAAACACCATATATTTT
CDR3 protein: CASSWGGSGNTIYF

V gene: TRBV14
D gene: .
clone size: .
J gene: TRBJ2-2
CDR3 DNA: TGTGCCAGCAGCCAGTTCCCGGGCACCGGGGAGCTGTTTTTT
CDR3 protein: CASSQFPGTGELFF

V gene: TRBV5-4
D gene: TRBD2
clone size: .
J gene: TRBJ2-3
CDR3 DNA: TGTGCCAGCAGCTTGAGTAGCGGGGGGCCAGATACGCAGTATTTT
CDR3 protein: CASSLSSGGPDTQYF

V gene: TRBV5-1
D gene: TRBD1
clone size: .
J gene: TRBJ1-6
CDR3 DNA: TGCGCCAGCAGCTGGAGGACAGGGAGTAATTCACCCCTCCACTTT
CDR3 protein: CASSWRTGSNSPLHF

V gene: TRBV7-3
D gene: .
clone size: .
J gene: TRBJ2-6
CDR3 DNA: TGTGCCAGCAGCTTATTCGGGGAGAGCTCTGGGGCCAACGTCCTGACTTTC
CDR3 protein: CASSLFGESSGANVLTF

V gene: TRBV7-9
D gene: TRBD1
clone size: few
J gene: TRBJ1-1
CDR3 DNA: TGTGCCAGCACCTCGAGGGGGCTGAACACTGAAGCTTTCTTT
CDR3 protein: CASTSRGLNTEAFF

V gene: TRBV7-9
D gene: .
clone size: .
J gene: TRBJ1-4
CDR3 DNA: TGTGCCAGCAGCTCGCAGGGCGGGGGTGAAAAACTGTTTTTT
CDR3 protein: CASSSQGGGEKLFF

V gene: TRBV5-1
D gene: .
clone size: .
J gene: TRBJ2-1
CDR3 DNA: TGCGCCAGCAGCACCCAACTAGCTGGTGAGCAGTTCTTC
CDR3 protein: CASSTQLAGEQFF

V gene: TRBV30
D gene: .
clone size: few
J gene: TRBJ1-2
CDR3 DNA: TGTGCCTGTCAGGGGTGTGTCCTCCTTTCCGGCTACACCTTC
CDR3 protein: CACQGCVLLSGYTF

V gene: TRBV10-1
D gene: .
clone size: .
J gene: TRBJ2-3
CDR3 DNA: TGCGCCAGCAGTGGGAAAGGGGTCGATACGCAGTATTTT
CDR3 protein: CASSGKGVDTQYF

V gene: TRBV5-6
D gene: .
clone size: .
J gene: TRBJ2-1
CDR3 DNA: TGTGCCAGCAGCTTCCGACTGAGAATAAACAATGAGCAGTTCTTC
CDR3 protein: CASSFRLRINNEQFF

V gene: TRBV6-5
D gene: .
clone size: .
J gene: TRBJ2-7
CDR3 DNA: TGTGCCAGCAGAGTAGGTACGGACAGACGAGAGCAGTACTTC
CDR3 protein: CASRVGTDRREQYF

V gene: TRBV6-5
D gene: .
clone size: few
J gene: TRBJ1-6
CDR3 DNA: TGTGCCAGCAGTCGGATGGCAGGGAATAATTCACCCCTCCACTTT
CDR3 protein: CASSRMAGNNSPLHF

V gene: TRBV27
D gene: TRBD2
clone size: .
J gene: TRBJ2-3
CDR3 DNA: TGTGCCAGCACTAAACGGGGACTAGCGGGGACCACTAATACATTCACAGATACGCAGTATTTT
CDR3 protein: CASTKRGLAGTTNTFTDTQYF

V gene: TRBV19
D gene: .
clone size: once
J gene: TRBJ1-1
CDR3 DNA: TGTGCCAGTAGTACACTAGGTACAGCGAACACTGAAGCTTTCTTT
CDR3 protein: CASSTLGTANTEAFF

V gene: TRBV6-5
D gene: TRBD1
clone size: .
J gene: TRBJ1-2
CDR3 DNA: TGTGCCAGCAGTTACTCGGGGACAGCCGACTATGGCTACACCTTC
CDR3 protein: CASSYSGTADYGYTF

V gene: TRBV5-1
D gene: TRBD1
clone size: .
J gene: TRBJ1-4
CDR3 DNA: TGCGCCAGCAGCTTGGGCACAGGGGGTAGTGAAAAACTGTTTTTT
CDR3 protein: CASSLGTGGSEKLFF

V gene: TRBV19
D gene: TRBD1
clone size: .
J gene: TRBJ2-2
CDR3 DNA: TGTGCCAGTAGTTACGGGGCGACAGGGAATACCGGGGAGCTGTTTTTT
CDR3 protein: CASSYGATGNTGELFF

V gene: TRBV3-1/TRBV3-2
D gene: TRBD1
clone size: few
J gene: TRBJ1-6
CDR3 DNA: TGTGCCAGCAGCACTCGGACAGGGTTGTTATCACCCCTCCACTTT
CDR3 protein: CASSTRTGLLSPLHF

V gene: TRBV10-3
D gene: .
clone size: few
J gene: TRBJ2-7
CDR3 DNA: TGTGCCATCAGCCTGCAGAGGGAGAAGCAGTACTTC
CDR3 protein: CAISLQREKQYF

V gene: TRBV3-1/TRBV3-2
D gene: TRBD1
clone size: once
J gene: TRBJ1-1
CDR3 DNA: TGTGCCAGCAGCCTGACAGGGGCTGAAGCTTTCTTT
CDR3 protein: CASSLTGAEAFF

V gene: TRBV5-5
D gene: TRBD1
clone size: .
J gene: TRBJ2-2
CDR3 DNA: TGTGCCAGCAGCCCTACAGGGGTCTTGATGTTTTTT
CDR3 protein: CASSPTGVLMFF

V gene: TRBV6-5
D gene: .
clone size: few
J gene: TRBJ1-5
CDR3 DNA: TGTGCCAGCAGTATTAATAGCAATCAGCCCCAGCATTTT
CDR3 protein: CASSINSNQPQHF

V gene: TRBV6-1
D gene: .
clone size: .
J gene: TRBJ2-6
CDR3 DNA: TGTGCCAGCAGTGAAGCGAGGGCCGGGGCCAACGTCCTGACTTTC
CDR3 protein: CASSEARAGANVLTF

V gene: TRBV5-1
D gene: TRBD1
clone size: .
J gene: TRBJ1-1
CDR3 DNA: TGCGCCAGCAGCTGGGTTGAACAGGGGGCTCGGACTGAAGCTTTCTTT
CDR3 protein: CASSWVEQGARTEAFF

V gene: TRBV7-6
D gene: TRBD1
clone size: .
J gene: TRBJ2-7
CDR3 DNA: TGTGCCAGCAGCTACAGGGGAACCTACGAGCAGTACTTC
CDR3 protein: CASSYRGTYEQYF

V gene: TRBV24-1
D gene: .
clone size: .
J gene: TRBJ2-6
CDR3 DNA: TGTGCCACCAGTGAGTCAGGGGCCTCTGGGGCCAACGTCCTGACTTTC
CDR3 protein: CATSESGASGANVLTF

V gene: TRBV3-1/TRBV3-2
D gene: .
clone size: once
J gene: TRBJ1-2
CDR3 DNA: TGTGCCAGCAGCCAAGCGTTAGACTATGGCTACACCTTC
CDR3 protein: CASSQALDYGYTF

V gene: TRBV2
D gene: .
clone size: few
J gene: TRBJ1-5
CDR3 DNA: TGTGCCAGCAGGGGGGGGAATACGGGTCAGCCCCAGCATTTT
CDR3 protein: CASRGGNTGQPQHF

V gene: TRBV27
D gene: TRBD1
clone size: .
J gene: TRBJ2-1
CDR3 DNA: TGTGCCAGCAGTTCTCCCACAGGGGGAGAGTTCTTC
CDR3 protein: CASSSPTGGEFF

V gene: TRBV13
D gene: TRBD2
clone size: .
J gene: TRBJ2-1
CDR3 DNA: TGTGCCAGCCGATCTAATCGGTTTAGCGGGTTCGCCTACAATGAGCAGTTCTTC
CDR3 protein: CASRSNRFSGFAYNEQFF

V gene: TRBV19
D gene: .
clone size: .
J gene: TRBJ1-5
CDR3 DNA: TGTGCCAGTAGAGGGGTTGGGTATCAGCCCCAGCATTTT
CDR3 protein: CASRGVGYQPQHF

V gene: TRBV19
D gene: TRBD1
clone size: .
J gene: TRBJ2-5
CDR3 DNA: TGTGCCAGTAGTATCATGGGACAGGGAGAAGAGACCCAGTACTTC
CDR3 protein: CASSIMGQGEETQYF

V gene: TRBV6-5
D gene: .
clone size: .
J gene: TRBJ1-6
CDR3 DNA: TGTGCCAGCAGTCCTCGGGGGGGGAAGAATTCACCCCTCCACTTT
CDR3 protein: CASSPRGGKNSPLHF

V gene: TRBV5-4
D gene: TRBD2
clone size: .
J gene: TRBJ2-3
CDR3 DNA: TGTGCCAGCAGCGGCCTACTAGCGGCCCAGGCAGATACGCAGTATTTT
CDR3 protein: CASSGLLAAQADTQYF

V gene: TRBV30
D gene: .
clone size: .
J gene: TRBJ2-7
CDR3 DNA: TGTGCCTGGAGTGTAAGGGGGGGGCAGTACTTC
CDR3 protein: CAWSVRGGQYF

V gene: TRBV7-9
D gene: TRBD1
clone size: .
J gene: TRBJ1-1
CDR3 DNA: TGTGCCAGCCGGGGTAGGGACAGGGGATTTGGCACTGAAGCTTTCTTT
CDR3 protein: CASRGRDRGFGTEAFF

V gene: TRBV7-9
D gene: TRBD1
clone size: .
J gene: TRBJ2-1
CDR3 DNA: TGTGCCAGCAGCTTATTAAAGGGACAGGGGACAATTGAGCAGTTCTTC
CDR3 protein: CASSLLKGQGTIEQFF

V gene: TRBV14
D gene: .
clone size: once
J gene: TRBJ2-5
CDR3 DNA: TGTGCCAGCAGCCAAGCGACAGGTGGTCAAGAGACCCAGTACTTC
CDR3 protein: CASSQATGGQETQYF

V gene: TRBV27
D gene: TRBD1
clone size: .
J gene: TRBJ1-2
CDR3 DNA: TGTGCCAGCAGCTACGTAGGACAGGGGGGGCACAACTATGGCTACACCTTC
CDR3 protein: CASSYVGQGGHNYGYTF

V gene: TRBV30
D gene: .
clone size: few
J gene: TRBJ1-2
CDR3 DNA: TGTGCCTGGAGGAGGACTAACTATGGCTACACCTTC
CDR3 protein: CAWRRTNYGYTF

V gene: TRBV19
D gene: TRBD1
clone size: .
J gene: TRBJ1-1
CDR3 DNA: TGTGCCAGTCGCTATCAGACAGGGGTGAACACTGAAGCTTTCTTT
CDR3 protein: CASRYQTGVNTEAFF

V gene: TRBV9
D gene: .
clone size: .
J gene: TRBJ1-6
CDR3 DNA: TGTGCCAGCAGCGTAGTTGCGGGACTAGGAATTTCACCCCTCCACTTT
CDR3 protein: CASSVVAGLGISPLHF

V gene: TRBV25-1
D gene: .
clone size: few
J gene: TRBJ1-2
CDR3 DNA: TGTGCCAGCAGTGAAAGGCATACAGCTAACTATGGCTACACCTTC
CDR3 protein: CASSERHTANYGYTF

V gene: TRBV5-1
D gene: TRBD1
clone size: .
J gene: TRBJ2-1
CDR3 DNA: TGCGCCAGCAGCTTGGGGGACAGGGGCCCCTACAATGAGCAGTTCTTC
CDR3 protein: CASSLGDRGPYNEQFF